These T cell receptor beta chains were read from a single sample in a study of cytotoxic CD8 clonotypes in ibrutinib-treated CLL. The method was immunoSEQ multiplex PCR; TCRdb's version includes in-frame clones alone and lacks a portion of them. The profile shows some 100,000 clones, about 53% of them singletons. The material was PBMCs, obtained after 24 months of ibrutinib treatment. The receptor set was obtained from a human donor with chronic lymphocytic leukemia. CDR3s include the opening cysteine and the closing phenylalanine or tryptophan. Each record gives: V gene, clone size, D gene, J gene, CDR3 protein, CDR3 DNA. D genes are given only for firm matches. Part of the rows lack a size; the others show once, few, many or a class for expanded clones.

TRBV6-6	few	.	TRBJ1-6	CASSEAIESPLHF	TGTGCCAGCAGTGAGGCCATCGAATCACCCCTCCACTTT
TRBV29-1	.	.	TRBJ2-1	CRGQGSYNEQFF	TGCAGGGGGCAGGGCTCCTACAATGAGCAGTTCTTC
TRBV20-1	.	.	TRBJ1-2	CSAARSAGYTF	TGCAGTGCCGCCCGGTCCGCGGGCTACACCTTC
TRBV2	many	.	TRBJ1-6	CASRDGLNSPLHF	TGTGCCAGCAGAGACGGGCTTAATTCACCCCTCCACTTT
TRBV4-1	.	TRBD1	TRBJ1-4	CASSQDGQGMLATNEKLFF	TGCGCCAGCAGCCAGGACGGACAGGGGATGCTGGCAACTAATGAAAAACTGTTTTTT
TRBV29-1	.	.	TRBJ1-4	CSVWPQGSIGKLFF	TGCAGCGTTTGGCCCCAGGGGTCCATCGGAAAACTGTTTTTT
TRBV7-6	.	.	TRBJ2-3	CASSLKAGTDTQYF	TGTGCCAGCAGCCTAAAGGCGGGCACAGATACGCAGTATTTT
TRBV28	few	.	TRBJ2-7	CATQLSRVEQYF	TGTGCGACCCAACTTAGTAGGGTCGAGCAGTACTTC
TRBV19	.	TRBD1	TRBJ2-4	CASSTTGAHLAKNIQYF	TGTGCCAGTAGTACGACAGGGGCTCACTTAGCCAAAAACATTCAGTACTTC
TRBV5-1	few	TRBD1	TRBJ1-6	CASSGTGVHSPLHF	TGCGCCAGCAGCGGGACAGGGGTCCATTCACCCCTCCACTTT
TRBV7-2	few	.	TRBJ2-7	CASSRSYEQYF	TGTGCCAGCAGCCGCTCCTACGAGCAGTACTTC
TRBV4-2	many	TRBD2	TRBJ2-5	CASNILAGAQETQYF	TGTGCCAGCAACATTTTAGCGGGGGCCCAAGAGACCCAGTACTTC
TRBV9	.	.	TRBJ2-3	CASSVGPAEDTQYF	TGTGCCAGCAGCGTAGGTCCAGCGGAAGATACGCAGTATTTT
TRBV6-5	few	.	TRBJ1-5	CASSSGLRDWQPQHF	TGTGCCAGCAGTTCGGGTCTAAGGGATTGGCAGCCCCAGCATTTT
TRBV7-9	.	.	TRBJ1-6	CASSFLQDNSPLHF	TGTGCCAGCAGCTTTCTCCAGGATAATTCACCCCTCCACTTT
TRBV5-1	few	TRBD1	TRBJ2-2	CASSPGQANTGELFF	TGCGCCAGCAGCCCCGGACAGGCGAACACCGGGGAGCTGTTTTTT
TRBV5-1	.	.	TRBJ1-1	CASSLGRGMNTEAFF	TGCGCCAGCAGCTTGGGAAGGGGGATGAACACTGAAGCTTTCTTT
TRBV30	.	.	TRBJ1-3	CAWSPGDSGNTIYF	TGTGCCTGGAGTCCCGGCGACTCTGGAAACACCATATATTTT
TRBV29-1	few	TRBD1	TRBJ2-1	CSGIRDRGYNEQFF	TGCAGCGGTATCCGGGACAGGGGCTACAATGAGCAGTTCTTC
TRBV2	.	TRBD1	TRBJ2-2	CASSRQGAGGELFF	TGTGCCAGCAGCCGACAGGGGGCGGGCGGGGAGCTGTTTTTT
TRBV5-1	.	TRBD1	TRBJ1-6	CASSTGQGGSPLHF	TGCGCCAGCAGCACCGGACAGGGGGGTTCACCCCTCCACTTT
TRBV4-2	few	.	TRBJ2-7	CASSQGLGDSYEQYF	TGTGCCAGCAGCCAAGGGCTCGGGGACTCCTACGAGCAGTACTTC
TRBV28	.	TRBD1	TRBJ1-4	CASSLNQGAGANEKLFF	TGTGCCAGCAGTTTAAACCAGGGGGCAGGAGCTAATGAAAAACTGTTTTTT
TRBV13	.	TRBD1	TRBJ1-2	CASSLRDRVFHGYTF	TGTGCCAGCAGCTTACGGGACAGGGTTTTTCATGGCTACACCTTC
TRBV7-2	.	.	TRBJ1-3	CASSLVGGGGNTIYF	TGTGCCAGCAGCTTAGTGGGCGGGGGAGGAAACACCATATATTTT
TRBV6-6	few	TRBD2	TRBJ2-3	CATGFGGATDTQYF	TGTGCCACCGGTTTCGGGGGGGCAACAGATACGCAGTATTTT
TRBV5-1	few	TRBD1	TRBJ1-5	CASSTSTGVQPQHF	TGCGCCAGCAGCACGTCAACAGGGGTTCAGCCCCAGCATTTT
TRBV4-3	.	.	TRBJ2-7	CASSQDGGYEQYF	TGCGCCAGCAGCCAAGATGGTGGGTACGAGCAGTACTTC
TRBV28	.	.	TRBJ2-1	CASSEPGTNEQFF	TGTGCCAGCAGCGAACCCGGGACAAATGAGCAGTTCTTC
TRBV11-3	few	TRBD1	TRBJ1-2	CASRHTRDRGIFFYGYTF	TGTGCCAGCAGGCACACGCGGGACAGGGGAATATTTTTCTATGGCTACACCTTC
TRBV7-2	.	.	TRBJ1-2	CASSLDGAVSGGYTF	TGTGCCAGCAGCTTAGATGGTGCGGTGTCAGGGGGCTACACCTTC
TRBV7-8	few	TRBD1	TRBJ1-5	CASSEQGTNQPQHF	TGTGCCAGCAGCGAACAGGGGACCAATCAGCCCCAGCATTTT
TRBV4-3	.	.	TRBJ2-3	CASSQDGYTDTQYF	TGCGCCAGCAGCCAAGATGGATACACAGATACGCAGTATTTT
TRBV12-5	.	.	TRBJ2-3	CASKALGDTQYF	TGTGCTAGTAAGGCCCTGGGGGATACGCAGTATTTT
TRBV28	few	.	TRBJ1-5	CASSLIARISNQPQHF	TGTGCCAGCAGTTTAATCGCCCGGATTAGCAATCAGCCCCAGCATTTT